This entry concerns a single T cell receptor (beta chain). The target of this receptor is not known. No base qualities exist here, and no much larger clone lies one base off it. V drops 6 bases and J drops 3 bases, leaving 11 bases in between. Including cysteine and phenylalanine, the CDR3 has 13 amino acids. CDR3 DNA is the only sequence kept; it has 39 bases, read in frame from the first base. CDR1 is given as SNHLY and CDR2 as FYNNEI, both from the germline V gene. The data originate from a study of blood T cell repertoires in COVID-19 (dated by TCRdb to about 2020). In terms of the full investigation: Samples from collaborators originated in the United States, Italy and Spain and spanned both the acute and convalescent phases of COVID-19. Nearly every sample came with metadata listing a de-identified subject ID, COVID-19 status, age in years and sex. The repertoires were released in a freely available public database intended as a resource for research on the immune response to SARS-CoV-2. The samples were drawn from two sources: the first 160 participants of the ongoing ImmuneRACE study, and 1,254 subjects contributed by 6 global collaborators. Where available, HLA class I and class II types were obtained from metadata supplied by the sample provider rather than from assay-based typing. The prospective study material was composed of cDNA or gDNA derived from T cells, B-cell-depleted T cells, or PBMCs. The dataset comprised deeply sampled blood TCRbeta repertoires from subjects exposed to, actively infected with, or recovered from COVID-19. What the authors observed across the whole study: How much clinical and demographic metadata was included differed by source and by participant, and the metadata was provided uncurated.

In the prospective study, participants were about 18 to 100 years old, resided in about two dozen geographic areas of the United States, and were enrolled through a virtual design. Cohort assignment in the prospective study relied on participant-reported clinical history from a screening survey and a study questionnaire. For ImmuneRACE Cohort 3, a participant was defined as recovered based on two consecutive negative NP/OP PCR tests, clearance by a healthcare professional, or resolution of symptoms. In the prospective study, whole blood, serum and a nasopharyngeal or oropharyngeal swab were collected from each participant by mobile phlebotomists. Prospective study participants could optionally give additional blood draws and questionnaires over an approximately two-month period. Before DNA extraction, blood samples from the prospective study were shipped at room temperature or frozen. TCRbeta CDR3 regions were amplified from genomic DNA using the immunoSEQ Assay, a bias-controlled multiplex PCR. The study's processing was this. The number of nucleated cells in each sample was estimated from the amplification of reference gene primers within the assay. To quantify the absolute abundance of each unique TCRbeta CDR3 rearrangement, sequence reads were collapsed and filtered. For each sample, productive Simpson clonality was calculated as the square root of Simpson's diversity index across productive rearrangements. Not all clones reach the TCRdb copy of this immuneACCESS table, which keeps in-frame sequences only. Checked studies attribute under half of the gap to unresolved V genes and leave the rest unexplained. The DNA was the basis for D and trimming; V, J and clone size are from that table. The sample yields around 470,000 clones; around 91% were counted once. The ten largest account for about 0.6% of the sample.

The sequence was collected from a man aged 18 to 30 who had recovered from COVID-19. The material sequenced was PBMCs or T cells enriched from blood (not recorded which). The chain is assembled from TRBV2 and TRBJ2-5, and perhaps TRBD2 as D gene, on 6 matching bases. At the DNA level, the sequence is TGTGCCAGCAGAGGAGGGGCGGAAGAGACCCAGTACTTC. The encoded protein is CASRGGAEETQYF.